Listed below are T cell receptor beta chains from one sample, sequenced in a study of blood T cells in healthy people across ages. MiXCR, applied by TCRdb to the 5' RACE reads, yields one record per CDR3 protein. The data hold about 970,000 distinct CDR3 sequences, with roughly 51% observed a single time. Sequencing was done on a sample of blood. These receptor sequences come from a woman aged 55-69 years in good health. CDR3s include the opening cysteine and the closing phenylalanine or tryptophan. Each record gives: V gene, D gene, J gene, clone size, CDR3 protein, CDR3 DNA. D genes are given only for firm matches. Where a row states a size, it is once, few, many or the class of an expanded clone; other rows omit it.

TRBV6-6	.	TRBJ2-1	once	CASSYSEVADYNEQFF	TGTGCCAGCAGTTACTCTGAGGTAGCGGACTACAATGAGCAGTTCTTC
TRBV27	.	TRBJ2-7	.	CASSFGTGYEQYF	TGTGCCAGCAGTTTCGGGACCGGATACGAGCAGTACTTC
TRBV5-1	.	TRBJ2-7	.	CASSSVLLDEQYF	TGCGCCAGCAGCTCCGTTTTGCTCGACGAGCAGTACTTC
TRBV2	TRBD1	TRBJ2-7	.	CASSEGQRHSYEQYF	TGTGCCAGCAGTGAGGGACAGCGCCACTCCTACGAGCAGTACTTC
TRBV4-2	.	TRBJ2-1	few	CASSQGATTTINEQFF	TGTGCCAGCAGCCAAGGGGCTACCACCACAATTAATGAGCAGTTCTTC
TRBV28	.	TRBJ2-7	.	CASTFGDGSYEQYF	TGTGCCAGCACCTTCGGGGATGGCTCCTACGAGCAGTACTTC
TRBV7-9	.	TRBJ2-1	.	CASSSATYNEQFF	TGTGCCAGCAGCTCTGCGACCTACAATGAGCAGTTCTTC
TRBV20-1	TRBD1	TRBJ2-7	.	CSAEGTGSFYEQYF	TGCAGTGCCGAGGGGACAGGGAGTTTCTACGAGCAGTACTTC
TRBV11-2	.	TRBJ2-7	.	CASSLERGLLYEQYF	TGTGCCAGCAGCTTGGAGAGGGGACTCCTCTACGAGCAGTACTTC
TRBV14	.	TRBJ2-5	.	CASSQRRGRETQYF	TGTGCCAGCAGCCAGCGGCGGGGGCGAGAGACCCAGTACTTC
TRBV7-8	TRBD2	TRBJ2-3	.	CASSRRLAGGPLDTQYF	TGTGCCAGCAGCCGCCGACTAGCGGGAGGGCCTCTGGATACGCAGTATTTT
TRBV7-9	.	TRBJ1-4	.	CASSFRRRNEKLFF	TGTGCCAGCAGCTTCCGGCGGAGAAACGAAAAACTGTTTTTT
TRBV6-1	.	TRBJ1-5	.	CASSAGRVGPQHF	TGTGCCAGCAGTGCTGGGAGGGTCGGGCCCCAGCATTTT
TRBV11-2	TRBD1	TRBJ2-3	.	CASSLDIFGTGTDTQYF	TGTGCCAGCAGCTTAGATATTTTCGGGACAGGGACAGATACGCAGTATTTT
TRBV7-9	.	TRBJ1-1	.	CASSPWTDNTEAFF	TGTGCCAGCAGCCCTTGGACAGACAACACTGAAGCTTTCTTT
TRBV6-5	.	TRBJ2-5	.	CASSSTRLTRGQETQYF	TGTGCCAGCAGTTCCACCAGACTGACGCGGGGTCAAGAGACCCAGTACTTC
TRBV28	.	TRBJ1-2	few	CASSLRGPGYTF	TGTGCCAGCAGTTTACGGGGACCTGGCTACACCTTC
TRBV20-1	.	TRBJ1-2	.	CSEGRNGYGYTF	TGCAGTGAAGGGAGGAACGGCTATGGCTACACCTTC
TRBV5-1	TRBD2	TRBJ2-1	few	CASSSEGLAGYNEQFF	TGCGCCAGCAGCTCAGAAGGACTAGCGGGATACAATGAGCAGTTCTTC
TRBV7-2	.	TRBJ2-1	.	CASSPRASNEQFF	TGTGCCAGCAGCCCCAGAGCCTCCAATGAGCAGTTCTTC
TRBV12-3/TRBV12-4	TRBD2	TRBJ2-1	few	CASSLTSGSWGEQFF	TGTGCCAGCAGTTTGACTAGCGGGAGTTGGGGTGAGCAGTTCTTC
TRBV18	TRBD1	TRBJ2-7	.	CASSPTTGRSYEQYF	TGTGCCAGCTCACCAACGACAGGGCGCTCCTACGAGCAGTACTTC
TRBV3-1	.	TRBJ2-1	.	CASSQIVWSDNEQFF	TGTGCCAGCAGCCAGATCGTTTGGTCGGACAATGAGCAGTTCTTC
TRBV7-2	TRBD2	TRBJ2-5	.	CASSLAPHSGRAWEQYF	TGTGCCAGCAGCTTAGCGCCCCATAGCGGGAGGGCCTGGGAGCAGTACTTC
TRBV4-1	.	TRBJ2-1	.	CASSQQFGNEQFF	TGCGCCAGCAGCCAACAGTTCGGGAATGAGCAGTTCTTC
TRBV18	TRBD2	TRBJ2-5	.	CASSPEGGHRETQYF	TGTGCCAGCTCACCCGAGGGAGGGCATCGGGAGACCCAGTACTTC
TRBV7-2	TRBD2	TRBJ2-4	.	CASSLKSGNLAKNIQYF	TGTGCCAGCAGCTTAAAGAGCGGGAACCTAGCCAAAAACATTCAGTACTTC
TRBV12-3/TRBV12-4	TRBD2	TRBJ2-1	.	CASSFFSGDNEQFF	TGTGCCAGCAGTTTTTTTAGCGGGGACAATGAGCAGTTCTTC
TRBV5-1	TRBD2	TRBJ2-2	.	CASNVGLAPGELFF	TGCGCCAGCAACGTGGGACTAGCGCCCGGGGAGCTGTTTTTT
TRBV20-1	.	TRBJ2-4	.	CSARESPSLAKTIQYF	TGCAGTGCTAGAGAGTCGCCCTCTTTAGCCAAAACCATTCAGTACTTC
TRBV6-6	.	TRBJ1-2	.	CASSYFGQSYGYTF	TGTGCCAGCAGTTACTTTGGGCAGAGCTATGGCTACACCTTC
TRBV28	.	TRBJ1-2	.	CASSRLDSYIYGYTF	TGTGCCAGCAGCCGCTTGGACAGCTATATCTATGGCTACACCTTC
TRBV5-5	.	TRBJ1-5	.	CASSFRQSNQPQHF	TGTGCCAGCAGCTTCAGACAGAGCAATCAGCCCCAGCATTTT
TRBV11-2	TRBD1	TRBJ2-7	.	CASSFRTGYYEQYF	TGTGCCAGCAGCTTCCGGACAGGTTACTACGAGCAGTACTTC
TRBV5-1	TRBD1	TRBJ2-7	.	CASSYPDRGYEQYF	TGCGCCAGCAGCTACCCGGACAGGGGCTACGAGCAGTACTTC
TRBV28	.	TRBJ2-7	once	CASRRYGGAYGQYF	TGTGCCAGCAGGCGTTATGGCGGAGCTTACGGGCAGTACTTC
TRBV20-1	TRBD2	TRBJ2-1	.	CSARDQRTSGLYNEQFF	TGCAGTGCTAGAGATCAAAGAACTAGCGGGCTGTACAATGAGCAGTTCTTC
TRBV7-2	.	TRBJ1-5	.	CASSYESAAVNQPQHF	TGTGCCAGCAGCTACGAGTCGGCCGCTGTTAATCAGCCCCAGCATTTT
TRBV5-1	TRBD2	TRBJ2-7	few	CASSHGGSGKVYEQYF	TGCGCCAGCAGCCATGGCGGTAGCGGGAAAGTCTACGAGCAGTACTTC
TRBV28	.	TRBJ1-4	.	CASSTTGHFNEKLFF	TGTGCCAGCAGTACTACGGGACATTTTAATGAAAAACTGTTTTTT
TRBV12-3/TRBV12-4	.	TRBJ2-3	few	CASSLQVGSTDTQYF	TGTGCCAGCAGTTTACAGGTTGGAAGCACAGATACGCAGTATTTT
TRBV6-5	TRBD1	TRBJ2-7	.	CASSLRRDRSSYEQYF	TGTGCCAGCAGTCTCCGCCGGGACAGGAGCTCCTACGAGCAGTACTTC
TRBV28	.	TRBJ2-7	few	CASSRAPAYEQYF	TGTGCCAGCAGCCGCGCCCCAGCCTACGAGCAGTACTTC
TRBV6-4	TRBD1	TRBJ2-1	.	CASSWVTGDEQFF	TGTGCCAGCAGCTGGGTTACAGGGGATGAGCAGTTCTTC
TRBV29-1	TRBD1	TRBJ2-1	.	CGAITGVNEQFF	TGCGGCGCTATTACAGGGGTAAATGAGCAGTTCTTC
TRBV18	TRBD1	TRBJ2-7	.	CASSPGQGLDEQYF	TGTGCCAGCTCACCGGGACAGGGGCTCGACGAGCAGTACTTC
TRBV3-1	.	TRBJ2-7	.	CASSQDPHLVLRGSYEQYF	TGTGCCAGCAGCCAAGACCCACACCTAGTTTTGCGGGGCTCCTACGAGCAGTACTTC
TRBV4-2	TRBD2	TRBJ2-2	.	CASSPRTSGNTGELFF	TGTGCCAGCAGCCCTCGGACTAGCGGGAACACCGGGGAGCTGTTTTTT
TRBV7-2	.	TRBJ1-1	few	CASRLTTGRLNTEAFF	TGTGCCAGCAGGCTAACTACAGGGCGCCTCAACACTGAAGCTTTCTTT
TRBV12-3/TRBV12-4	.	TRBJ2-5	.	CASSVSPSEETQYF	TGTGCCAGCAGTGTATCCCCCTCGGAAGAGACCCAGTACTTC
TRBV7-2	.	TRBJ2-1	.	CASSLVKGYNEQFF	TGTGCCAGCAGCTTAGTGAAAGGGTACAATGAGCAGTTCTTC
TRBV29-1	.	TRBJ1-2	.	CSVEVNVCGYTF	TGCAGCGTTGAAGTTAATGTATGCGGCTACACCTTC
TRBV24-1	TRBD2	TRBJ2-3	once	CATEGLEGTGVPDTQYF	TGTGCCACCGAAGGACTAGAGGGGACCGGAGTCCCGGATACGCAGTATTTT
TRBV29-1	TRBD2	TRBJ2-2	.	CSGTSGSGELFF	TGCAGCGGGACTAGCGGGAGTGGGGAGCTGTTTTTT
TRBV27	.	TRBJ2-1	.	CASSLMASGGGVWFF	TGTGCCAGCAGTTTAATGGCTAGCGGAGGGGGAGTGTGGTTCTTC
TRBV27	.	TRBJ1-6	.	CASRRERNSPLHF	TGTGCCAGTCGGAGGGAAAGGAATTCACCCCTCCACTTT
TRBV12-3/TRBV12-4	TRBD1	TRBJ2-3	.	CASRRRDRGQDTQYF	TGTGCCAGCAGGCGTCGGGACAGGGGACAAGATACGCAGTATTTT
TRBV2	.	TRBJ2-1	.	CASSRLDLNEQFF	TGTGCCAGCAGCAGACTAGACCTCAATGAGCAGTTCTTC
TRBV4-1	TRBD1	TRBJ2-2	.	CASSPGQGRPNTGELFF	TGCGCCAGCAGCCCCGGACAGGGCCGGCCGAACACCGGGGAGCTGTTTTTT
TRBV3-1	.	TRBJ1-5	once	CASSQKGSNQPQHF	TGTGCCAGCAGCCAGAAAGGAAGCAATCAGCCCCAGCATTTT